This entry lists 5 T cell receptor beta chains sequenced from one sample in a study of prognosis after radiotherapy for stage I lung cancer. Template was genomic DNA; TCR beta CDR3 amplified in two multiplex PCR rounds. During first-round PCR, primers specific to each TRBV and TRBJ gene were used. In TCRdb, the multiplex PCR reads were re-called with MiXCR into one record per CDR3 protein. The sample contains about 14,000 distinct CDR3 sequences, roughly 38% of which appear only once. The specimen comprised PBMCs, sampled before or after stereotactic body radiation therapy (not recorded which). The receptors stem from a donor over 45 with non-small cell lung cancer.

By frequency in the sample, this clonotype is medium-sized. This rearrangement joins TRBV20-1 to TRBJ2-7; the D gene is possibly TRBD1 (6 bases). The length of the CDR3 is 14 residues. Looked up from germline, CDR1 is DFQATT and CDR2 is SNEGSKA (reference sequence). V lost 1 base and J lost 5, with 15 bases in between. CDR3 sequence reads: CSARGAGDVDEQYF. CDR3 nucleotide sequence: TGCAGTGCTAGAGGGGCAGGGGACGTCGACGAGCAGTACTTC.

In its sample, this clonotype was seen many times. The CDR3 DNA is TGTGCCATCAGTGAGGAGGCGGGAGGCGGCAATGAGCAGTTCTTC. This translates into CAISEEAGGGNEQFF. The chain recombines TRBV10-3 with TRBJ2-1; 8 bases fit TRBD2. The CDR3 runs to 15 residues. J was trimmed by 6 bases and V by 2 bases; bases with no gene match: 6. Germline CDR1 ENHRY, CDR2 SYGVKD.

Ten or more counts support this clonotype. The chain combines TRBV20-1 with TRBJ1-5; no firm D call. The CDR3 extends over 12 amino acids. Trimming shortened V by 6 bases and J by 1 base, and 7 bases separated the two germline ends. In germline, CDR1 is DFQATT, CDR2 SNEGSKA (reference sequence). The CDR3 loop is CSARTSNQPQHF. The CDR3 region has the DNA TGCAGTGCCCGGACGAGCAATCAGCCCCAGCATTTT.

There are many counts of this clonotype. This chain links TRBV6-5 with TRBJ2-3; the match to TRBD2 covers 14 bases. The length of the CDR3 is 16 residues. V lost 4 bases and J lost 6; bases outside the gene matches: 6. Per germline, CDR1 MNHEY and CDR2 SVGAGI. The CDR3 DNA follows: TGTGCCAGCAGTTCGACTAGCGGGGGGGCTTTGGATACGCAGTATTTT. This gives the protein CASSSTSGGALDTQYF.

As concerns this clonotype: A far larger clone differs by one base, so this is likely a read error. This chain connects TRBV6-4 to TRBJ2-1; TRBD2 aligns across 7 bases. CDR1 MRHNA and CDR2 SNTAGT come from the germline V gene. This CDR3 comprises 15 residues. With 7 bases clipped from V and 4 bases from J, the junction kept 10 bases outside the gene matches. CDR3 amino acids: CASIGRRGKYNEQFF. The CDR3 DNA follows: TGTGCCAGCATCGGTCGGCGGGGGAAATACAATGAGCAGTTCTTC.